The present T cell receptor beta chain was sequenced within a study of blood T cell repertoires in COVID-19. Original processing methods: From reference gene primer amplification, estimates of nucleated cell counts were derived. TCRdb keeps only in-frame clones here, not all; method: immunoSEQ multiplex PCR. That table gives V, J and clone size, and the DNA gave D and trimming. Among 150,000 to 200,000 clones listed, 78% were seen once. The germline V and J ends were trimmed by 5 bases and 0 bases, with 17 bases remaining between them. The CDR3 totals 18 residues. Germline CDR1 MDHEN, CDR2 SYDVKM. This sequence originates from a woman older than 75 with active or convalescent COVID-19. This rearrangement joins TRBV28 to TRBJ1-6, with D tentatively TRBD1 (6 bases). What was sequenced was peripheral blood. The CDR3 DNA sequence: TGTGCCAGCAGTAATGCAGAGGGGGGGGACTCCTATAATTCACCCCTCCACTTT. Translation gives CASSNAEGGDSYNSPLHF.